This T cell receptor (beta chain) was identified during a study of blood T cell repertoires in COVID-19. About the research overall: There were acute and convalescent COVID-19 samples, and they came from the United States, Italy and Spain. PBMCs, B-cell-depleted T cells, or T cells provided the cDNA or gDNA that made up the material.

In the authors' workflow: Estimation of nucleated cell counts relied on the amplification of reference gene primers. The method was immunoSEQ multiplex PCR; TCRdb's version includes in-frame clones alone and lacks a portion of them. The V and J calls and clone size were taken over from that table, and D and trimming were inferred from the DNA. The sample gives a few hundred thousand clones, almost 90% of which show up once; around 11% is in the top ten. Recruited during active infection, patients (from Seattle) were subsequently followed longitudinally. Sequencing was performed on peripheral blood. The sequence was collected from a woman aged 30 to 39 with COVID-19, enrolled during active disease.

This chain's CDR3 is CASLEDRVIEAFF. The CDR3, as DNA: TGTGCCAGCTTAGAGGACAGGGTAATTGAAGCTTTCTTT. The chain combines TRBV2 with TRBJ1-1, with 8 bases lining up with TRBD1. The CDR3 runs 13 residues. The ends lost 8 bases at V and 7 bases at J; junction bases unmatched: 9. Germline V lookup: CDR1 SNHLY, CDR2 FYNNEI.